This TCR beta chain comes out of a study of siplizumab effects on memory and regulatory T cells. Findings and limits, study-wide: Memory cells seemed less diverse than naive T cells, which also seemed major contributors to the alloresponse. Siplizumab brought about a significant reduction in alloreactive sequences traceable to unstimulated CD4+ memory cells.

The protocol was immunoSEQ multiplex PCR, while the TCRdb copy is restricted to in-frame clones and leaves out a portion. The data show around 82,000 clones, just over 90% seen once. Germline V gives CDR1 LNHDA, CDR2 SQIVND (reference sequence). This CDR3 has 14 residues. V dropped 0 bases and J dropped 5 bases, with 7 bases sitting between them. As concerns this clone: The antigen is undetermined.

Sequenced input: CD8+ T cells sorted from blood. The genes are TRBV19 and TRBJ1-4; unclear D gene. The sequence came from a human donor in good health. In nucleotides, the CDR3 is TGTGCCAGTAGTATAGATGCTCGCAATGAAAAACTGTTTTTT. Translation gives CASSIDARNEKLFF.